The 26 T cell receptor beta chains in this list originate from one sample, sequenced in a study of identical twins. One entry per CDR3 protein results from TCRdb running MiXCR on the 5' RACE reads. The sample records 200,000 to 250,000 distinct CDR3 sequences, roughly 7% being singletons. This sample was also put to use in a study of yellow fever vaccine responses in identical twins.

Sequencing input: memory (CD45RO+) T cells sorted from blood. These receptors were taken from a woman aged 18 to 35 in good health.

Ten or more counts support this clonotype. The chain recombines TRBV27 with TRBJ1-2; D call uncertain. Trimming took off 2 bases at V and 7 bases at J, with 11 bases between the two ends. In germline, CDR1 is MNHEY, CDR2 SMNVEV (reference sequence). This CDR3 spans 13 amino acids. Here the CDR3 reads CASSLSWSGGYTF. CDR3 coding DNA: TGTGCCAGCAGTTTAAGTTGGAGCGGTGGCTACACCTTC.

This clonotype has a handful of counts. The chain combines TRBV7-6 with TRBJ1-2; D gene unclear. Germline V lookup: CDR1 SGHVS, CDR2 FNYEAQ. The CDR3 has 15 amino acids. V was pared by 1 base and J by 4 bases, with 13 bases between. CDR3 loop: CASSLDEGPLYGYTF. The CDR3 bases are TGTGCCAGCAGCTTAGACGAGGGCCCCCTCTATGGCTACACCTTC.

This clonotype was recorded a few times. This rearrangement joins TRBV4-2 to TRBJ1-2; no clear D gene. Germline V gene sequence: CDR1 LGHNA, CDR2 YNFKEQ. The ends were cut back, 0 bases at V and 4 bases at J, with 12 bases in the middle. The CDR3 loop spans 15 amino acids. This CDR3 is CASSQERNPAYGYTF. The CDR3 nucleotides are TGTGCCAGCAGCCAAGAAAGGAACCCAGCCTATGGCTACACCTTC.

This clonotype was counted many times. The rearrangement uses TRBV20-1 and TRBJ2-3, with D unclear. Germline-derived CDR1 and CDR2 are DFQATT and SNEGSKA (reference sequence). The CDR3 is made up of 13 amino acids. With 5 bases removed from V and 3 bases from J, the gap between germline ends came to 12 bases. The CDR3 nucleotides are TGCAGTGCTGCTGATGGAAGGACAGATACGCAGTATTTT. Amino acids: CSAADGRTDTQYF.

The chain joins TRBV7-2 to TRBJ2-5; 10 nucleotides align to TRBD2. Germline CDR1 and CDR2: SGHTA and FQGNSA. The CDR3 runs 15 residues. J gave up 2 bases and V 6 bases, and 6 bases lay outside the gene matches. CDR3 in amino acids: CASSRLAGVQETQYF. CDR3 DNA sequence: TGTGCCAGCAGTAGACTAGCGGGTGTACAAGAGACCCAGTACTTC.

The sample holds many counts of this clonotype. J is TRBJ2-2 and V is TRBV24-1; tentative D call: TRBD1 (6 bases). Looked up from germline, CDR1 is KGHDR and CDR2 is SFDVKD. V dropped 5 bases and J dropped 1 base, with 13 bases sitting between them. CDR3 length: 16 amino acids. The CDR3 nucleotides read TGTGCCACCAGTGGGGTCAGGGGACGGAACACCGGGGAGCTGTTTTTT. Translating it yields CATSGVRGRNTGELFF.

This clonotype was counted ten times or more. V is TRBV9 and J is TRBJ1-2; 8 bases map to TRBD1. This CDR3 region has 16 residues. Germline CDR1 reads SGDLS; CDR2 reads YYNGEE. The V segment lost 3 bases and the J segment 7 bases; nucleotides outside the gene matches: 14. The CDR3 protein is CASSASGGSALAGYTF. The CDR3 DNA follows: TGTGCCAGCAGCGCGTCAGGGGGCAGCGCCCTAGCTGGCTACACCTTC.

This clonotype was counted only a few times. V and J are TRBV7-9 and TRBJ2-1; 11 positions match TRBD2. CDR1 SEHNR and CDR2 FQNEAQ come from the germline V gene (reference sequence). The length of the CDR3 is 16 residues. The J segment lost 8 bases and the V segment lost 3 bases, leaving 9 bases of the junction unmatched. The CDR3 loop reads CASSFSSGGSTYEQFF. In nucleotides, the CDR3 is TGTGCCAGCAGCTTCTCTAGCGGGGGGTCAACCTATGAGCAGTTCTTC.

Ten or more counts support this clonotype. The CDR3 nucleotides read TGTGCCAGCAGCCCCACGGCGGGAGGTATTCCCGGGGAGCTGTTTTTT. It translates to CASSPTAGGIPGELFF. This chain joins TRBV12-3 or TRBV12-4 and TRBJ2-2, with 8 bases fitting TRBD2. J was trimmed by 6 bases and V by 6 bases; bases with no gene match: 12. CDR3 size: 16 residues.

In its sample, this clonotype was seen many times. The V and J genes are TRBV10-3 and TRBJ1-5; TRBD1 is a possible D gene (6 bases). CDR1 and CDR2 from the germline V gene are ENHRY and SYGVKD. The length of the CDR3 is 16 residues. The V end was cut by 2 bases, the J end by 2 bases, with 13 bases between. The CDR3 DNA reads as TGTGCCATCAGTGAGCCGACAGGTCGCGGCAATCAGCCCCAGCATTTT. Its protein product is CAISEPTGRGNQPQHF.

This clonotype was counted at least ten times. This chain links TRBV6-1 with TRBJ1-6; D is unresolved. Germline CDR1 and CDR2: MNHNS and SASEGT. Trimming pared 1 base from V and 8 bases from J, leaving 12 bases between. There are 15 residues in the CDR3. The CDR3 loop reads CASSEELGQYSPLHF. As DNA, the CDR3 is TGTGCCAGCAGTGAAGAATTGGGCCAGTATTCACCCCTCCACTTT.

The rearrangement uses TRBV27 and TRBJ2-1; 14 positions agree with TRBD2. V was clipped by 7 bases and J by 16 bases; unmatched bases: 9. The CDR3 has 13 amino acids. Germline CDR1 reads MNHEY; CDR2 reads SMNVEV (reference sequence). DNA of the CDR3: TGTGCCAGCACCCGGGGACTAGCGGGGGTTCAATTCTTC. As protein: CASTRGLAGVQFF.

At least ten counts were recorded for this clonotype. The V call is TRBV12-3 or TRBV12-4, the J call TRBJ1-2; unclear D gene. Between the trimmed V and J ends, which lost 3 bases and 8 bases, there was a span of 7 bases. This CDR3 contains 11 residues. The CDR3 region has the DNA TGTGCCAGCAGTTTTCGTCTAGGCTACACCTTC. It translates to CASSFRLGYTF.

In this sample, this clonotype turned up a few times. The chain joins TRBV2 to TRBJ2-5; 10 nucleotides line up with TRBD2. This CDR3 is 16 amino acids long. V dropped 7 bases and J dropped 1; count of bases not matched to a gene: 9. The germline V gene encodes CDR1 SNHLY and CDR2 FYNNEI. CDR3 coding DNA: TGTGCCAGCAAGCAGGAAGCGGGGGGGCTCCAAGAGACCCAGTACTTC. Translated, it gives CASKQEAGGLQETQYF.

This clonotype showed up many times. J is TRBJ2-5 and V is TRBV5-1, with D possibly matching TRBD1 (5 bases). The CDR3 runs 14 residues. Trimming took 4 bases from V and 0 from J, leaving 10 bases between them. Germline V CDR1 and CDR2: SGHRS, YFSETQ. In DNA form, the CDR3 reads TGCGCCAGCAGCGTACAGGAGTACCAAGAGACCCAGTACTTC. Its translation: CASSVQEYQETQYF.

This clonotype has just a few counts. This sequence joins TRBV27 and TRBJ1-5; D may be TRBD1 (6 bases). The CDR3 is made up of 16 amino acids. V was cut by 3 bases and J by 2 bases, with 14 bases left in between. In germline, CDR1 is MNHEY, CDR2 SMNVEV (reference sequence). The CDR3 nucleotides are TGTGCCAGCAGTTTCCTCCGGACAGATGGCAATCAGCCCCAGCATTTT. Translation: CASSFLRTDGNQPQHF.

This clonotype came up a few times. The chain employs TRBV28 and TRBJ2-4; weak D call: TRBD2 (6 bases). Germline V CDR1 and CDR2: MDHEN, SYDVKM. V lost 6 bases to trimming and J lost 1 base, with 10 bases between them. The CDR3 loop spans 14 amino acids. The CDR3 is CASSGLAAKNIQYF. CDR3 bases: TGTGCCAGCAGCGGGCTAGCGGCCAAAAACATTCAGTACTTC.

V and J are TRBV5-5 and TRBJ1-6, with D unresolved. CDR1 and CDR2 (germline): SGHKS, YYEKEE (reference sequence). V lost 7 bases, J lost 5 bases, and 10 bases lay in between. The CDR3 length is 13 residues. CDR3 residues: CASGRQHNSPLHF. CDR3 nucleotide sequence: TGTGCCAGCGGGCGACAACATAATTCACCCCTCCACTTT.

This clonotype was counted ten times or more. V gene TRBV5-1 combines with J gene TRBJ1-1; the match to TRBD1 covers 9 bases. Germline CDR1 reads SGHRS; CDR2 reads YFSETQ. V was pared by 4 bases and J by 5 bases, with 9 bases of the junction left unmatched. The CDR3 loop spans 15 amino acids. The chain's CDR3 is CASSIGTGRRTEAFF. The CDR3 coding sequence is TGCGCCAGCAGCATAGGGACAGGGAGGCGGACTGAAGCTTTCTTT.

The V gene is TRBV10-2, the J gene TRBJ1-2; D ambiguous. CDR3 length: 13 amino acids. Trimming took 8 bases from V and 0 from J, leaving 10 bases between them. The germline gives CDR1 WSHSY, CDR2 SAAADI. This CDR3 reads CASSQDSNYGYTF. The DNA of the CDR3 is TGCGCCAGCTCCCAGGATTCTAACTATGGCTACACCTTC.

In this sample, this clonotype turned up many times. In DNA, the CDR3 is TGTGCCACCAGCAGCCGGGACAGGGTTGAAAAACTGTTTTTT. Translation gives CATSSRDRVEKLFF. The chain joins TRBV15 to TRBJ1-4; 9 positions agree with TRBD1. The CDR3 has 14 amino acids. Germline CDR1 LNHNV, CDR2 YYDKDF (reference sequence). Trimming took 3 bases from V and 7 from J; bases not matched to a gene: 3. Together with reference TRBV15 and TRBJ1-4, the CDR3 gives the full variable domain: DAMVIQNPRYQVTQFGKPVTLSCSQTLNHNVMYWYQQKSSQAPKLLFHYYDKDFNNEADTPDNFQSRRPNTSFCFLDIRSPGLGDTAMYLCATSSRDRVEKLFFGSGTQLSVL.

This clonotype was counted a few times. CDR3 nucleotide sequence: TGTGCCAGCAGTTTATATGGTCGGGGGCTTGCAACTAATGAAAAACTGTTTTTT. As protein: CASSLYGRGLATNEKLFF. The chain couples TRBV12-3 or TRBV12-4 to TRBJ1-4; tentative D call: TRBD1 (6 bases). V was trimmed by 2 bases and J by 0 bases, leaving 16 bases between them. The CDR3 is 18 residues long.

This clonotype showed up many times. The chain links TRBV4-1 to TRBJ1-1; possibly TRBD1 for D (5 bases). The V and J ends lost 3 bases and 1 base respectively, with 9 bases between them. This CDR3 contains 14 residues. Germline lookup yields CDR1 MGHRA and CDR2 YSYEKL. CDR3 in DNA: TGCGCCAGCAGCCAGGGACGGCAGAACACTGAAGCTTTCTTT. Its translation is CASSQGRQNTEAFF.

In its sample, this clonotype was seen many times. The chain has TRBV29-1 and TRBJ2-7; tentative D call: TRBD1 (6 bases). Germline V gene lookup returns CDR1 SQVTM and CDR2 ANQGSEA. Trimming cost V 4 bases and J 0 bases, with 16 bases left between them. This CDR3 contains 15 residues. CDR3 sequence: CSVVPTGYSSYEQYF. The CDR3, as DNA: TGCAGCGTTGTCCCCACAGGGTATAGCTCCTACGAGCAGTACTTC.

This clonotype was seen only a few times. V usage is TRBV10-2 and J usage is TRBJ2-7; D unresolved. Trimming stripped 2 bases from V and 7 bases from J, with 15 bases between. The CDR3 sequence is 14 residues long. Germline loops: CDR1 WSHSY, CDR2 SAAADI. CDR3 nucleotides: TGCGCCAGCAGTGAGCCCTGGGCCGTTCGGGAGCAGTACGTC. Translated, it gives CASSEPWAVREQYV.

This clonotype was found many times. The chain recombines TRBV9 with TRBJ1-4; weak D call: TRBD1 (6 bases). This CDR3 has 14 residues. V lost 4 bases and J 8 bases, leaving 15 bases between the germline ends. CDR1 and CDR2 from the germline V gene are SGDLS and YYNGEE. CDR3 nucleotides: TGTGCCAGCAGCATCAGCGCGAGGGGGGAAAAACTGTTTTTT. Translation gives CASSISARGEKLFF.